The clone carrying this T cell receptor beta chain was recorded many times. V gave up 10 bases and J gave up 9 bases, with 13 bases separating them. There are 11 residues in the CDR3. Per germline, CDR1 MNHEY and CDR2 SVGEGT. This entry is derived from a study of CD8+CD57+ T cells in acquired aplastic anemia. Study summary: Roughly 3.1 ug was the average amount of DNA from sorted CD4+ and CD8+ cells.

Genomic DNA acted as the template from which TCR beta VDJ combination and CDR3 sequence profiling were carried out. TCRdb recomputed calls from the reads with MiXCR, one row per CDR3 protein. This sample has over 150,000 distinct CDR3 sequences; 35% to 55% occur once, and the top ten carry about 1.1%. The source material was sorted CD4+, CD8+, or CD8+CD57+ T cells (not recorded which) from PBMCs. The chain is built from TRBV6-2 or TRBV6-3 and TRBJ1-5; unclear D gene. The TCR comes from a human donor in good health. CDR3 protein: CATSGIGPQHF. CDR3 DNA sequence: TGTGCCACGTCCGGGATAGGGCCCCAGCATTTT.